The next 27 T cell receptor beta chains were all read from a single sample in a study of blood T cell repertoires in COVID-19. The method was immunoSEQ multiplex PCR; TCRdb's version includes in-frame clones alone and lacks a portion of them. The sample holds more than 300,000 clones; 80% to 90% are singletons and the top ten take roughly 10%. Sequenced material: peripheral blood. The receptor source for this set is a woman in her 30s with COVID-19, enrolled during active disease.

This clone was counted only a few times. The chain carries TRBV2 and TRBJ2-5, with TRBD2 matching over 9 bases. Germline lookup yields CDR1 SNHLY and CDR2 FYNNEI. V was pared by 6 bases and J by 8 bases, with 10 bases of the junction left unmatched. The CDR3 spans 14 residues. The CDR3 sequence is CASSAGGPSPTQYF. The DNA of the CDR3 is TGTGCCAGCAGCGCGGGAGGGCCTAGTCCTACCCAGTACTTC. Variable domain in full (rest from reference TRBV2 and TRBJ2-5): EPEVTQTPSHQVTQMGQEVILRCVPISNHLYFYWYRQILGQKVEFLVSFYNNEISEKSEIFDDQFSVERPDGSNFTLKIRSTKLEDSAMYFCASSAGGPSPTQYFGPGTRLLVL.

This clone was counted a few times. The rearrangement links TRBV10-1 to TRBJ2-2; 8 nucleotides line up with TRBD1. Germline CDR1 WNHNN, CDR2 SYGVQD (reference sequence). V lost 2 bases, J lost 7 bases, and 3 bases stayed unmatched. The CDR3 covers 14 residues. CDR3 in DNA: TGCGCCAGCAGTGAGGCAGGGGGCAGCGGGGAGCTGTTTTTT. Protein product: CASSEAGGSGELFF.

The chain joins TRBV28 to TRBJ1-5; no definite D call. From germline, CDR1 is MDHEN and CDR2 SYDVKM. The CDR3 is 13 residues long. Trimming pared 7 bases from V and 5 bases from J, leaving 12 bases between. CDR3 bases: TGTGCCAGCAAGAGGGTCGTTGATCAGCCCCAGCATTTT. Translating gives CASKRVVDQPQHF.

This chain connects TRBV24-1 to TRBJ1-2, with TRBD1 matching over 8 bases. The CDR3 totals 14 residues. CDR1 and CDR2 from the germline V gene are KGHDR and SFDVKD. J was trimmed by 7 bases and V by 3 bases; bases with no gene match: 6. In DNA form, the CDR3 reads TGTGCCACCAGTGATCCGGACAGGGTAGGTGGCTACACCTTC. This codes for CATSDPDRVGGYTF.

The gene calls are TRBV5-4 and TRBJ2-2, with D hard to call. Between the trimmed V and J ends, which lost 4 bases and 1 base, there was a span of 5 bases. In germline, CDR1 is SGHNT, CDR2 YYREEE (reference sequence). The CDR3 is 13 residues long. The CDR3 DNA reads as TGTGCCAGCAGCCGCGAGAACACCGGGGAGCTGTTTTTT. Protein product: CASSRENTGELFF.

This clone appeared once. The V gene is TRBV14, the J gene TRBJ2-3; possibly TRBD1 for D (5 bases). Trimming pared 0 bases from V and 1 base from J, leaving 5 bases between. The V gene's germline CDR1 is SGHDN and CDR2 FVKESK. This CDR3 contains 14 residues. The CDR3 DNA sequence: TGTGCCAGCAGCCAAGAACAGGGCACAGATACGCAGTATTTT. Its translation is CASSQEQGTDTQYF.

The chain couples TRBV28 to TRBJ2-5; 7 nucleotides agree with TRBD1. V shed 3 bases, J shed 2 bases, and the junction held 6 bases outside the gene matches. Per germline, CDR1 MDHEN and CDR2 SYDVKM. The CDR3 is 15 amino acids. CDR3 coding DNA: TGTGCCAGCAGTTTTCCTGACAGGGTACAAGAGACCCAGTACTTC. Amino acid sequence: CASSFPDRVQETQYF.

V is TRBV5-1 and J is TRBJ2-5; TRBD2 aligns across 11 bases. The CDR3 sequence is 15 residues long. Per germline, CDR1 SGHRS and CDR2 YFSETQ. Germline trimming cut 4 bases from V and 5 bases from J; bases unmatched to any gene: 7. The CDR3 nucleotides read TGCGCCAGCAGCACACTAGCGGGAGAGGGGGAGACCCAGTACTTC. It translates to CASSTLAGEGETQYF.

The genes are TRBV18 and TRBJ1-6; TRBD1 agrees at 9 bases. Looked up from germline, CDR1 is KGHSH and CDR2 is LQKENI. Trimming at V came to 4 bases and at J to 10 bases, leaving 5 bases not matched to a gene. There are 14 residues in the CDR3. CDR3 amino acids: CASSLGQGYSPLHF. The CDR3 DNA reads as TGTGCCAGCTCACTGGGACAGGGATACTCACCCCTCCACTTT. The complete variable domain, with remaining parts taken from reference TRBV18 and TRBJ1-6, reads NAGVMQNPRHLVRRRGQEARLRCSPMKGHSHVYWYRQLPEEGLKFMVYLQKENIIDESGMPKERFSAEFPKEGPSILRIQQVVRGDSAAYFCASSLGQGYSPLHFGNGTRLTVT.

Only a few counts were recorded for this clone. For the CDR3, the DNA is TGTGCCAGCAGCTGGAGGCCCACTGAAGCTTTCTTT. Amino acid sequence: CASSWRPTEAFF. The V gene is TRBV11-2, the J gene TRBJ1-1, with D hard to call. Germline V CDR1 and CDR2: SGHAT, FQNNGV. V dropped 4 bases and J dropped 4 bases, with 7 bases sitting between them. The CDR3 loop spans 12 amino acids.

The chain combines TRBV19 with TRBJ2-7; 8 nucleotides match TRBD2. The germline V gene has CDR1 LNHDA and CDR2 SQIVND (reference sequence). V trimming: 1 base; J trimming: 6 bases; junction bases outside the gene matches: 5. CDR3 length: 14 residues. This CDR3 reads CASSIAGGPAEQYF. The CDR3 nucleotides read TGTGCCAGTAGTATAGCGGGAGGGCCAGCCGAGCAGTACTTC.

V is TRBV29-1 and J is TRBJ2-7; 13 positions match TRBD2. The CDR3 has 18 residues. Germline-derived CDR1 and CDR2 are SQVTM and ANQGSEA. After removal of 2 bases from V and 3 bases from J, the junction contained 13 bases not matched to a gene. The DNA for the CDR3 is TGCAGCGTTGAATTCCGAAAACCTGGGACTAGCGGGAACTACGAGCAGTACTTC. As protein: CSVEFRKPGTSGNYEQYF.

The CDR3 nucleotides are TGTGCCAGCAGCTTAGGGCAGGGAAGGGCCTACAATGAGCAGTTCTTC. This codes for CASSLGQGRAYNEQFF. This chain joins TRBV7-2 and TRBJ2-1; TRBD1 is a possible D gene (5 bases). CDR3 length: 16 residues. CDR1 and CDR2 from the germline V gene are SGHTA and FQGNSA. V was clipped by 1 base and J by 2 bases, with 12 bases between them.

This chain's CDR3 is CASSPPRTGLTYEQYF. The CDR3 DNA follows: TGTGCCAGTAGTCCACCAAGGACAGGACTTACCTACGAGCAGTACTTC. The chain uses TRBV19 and TRBJ2-7; 7 bases fit TRBD1. J was trimmed by 2 bases and V by 5 bases; bases with no gene match: 12. The V gene's germline CDR1 is LNHDA and CDR2 SQIVND (reference sequence). The CDR3 is 16 amino acids.

This rearrangement joins TRBV3-1 (or the pseudogene TRBV3-2) to TRBJ2-1, with D unclear. V lost 3 bases to trimming and J lost 9 bases, with 9 bases between them. CDR1 LGHDT and CDR2 YNNKEL come from the germline V gene (reference sequence). The CDR3 covers 12 residues. CDR3 protein: CASSHDFVEQFF. CDR3 in DNA: TGTGCCAGCAGCCACGACTTCGTTGAGCAGTTCTTC.

The chain joins TRBV6-5 to TRBJ1-4; 9 bases are a match to TRBD1. The trim removed 1 base at V and 7 bases at J, leaving 7 bases unmatched. CDR3 length: 16 amino acids. Germline lookup yields CDR1 MNHEY and CDR2 SVGAGI. CDR3 in DNA: TGTGCCAGCAGTTACTTTTACAGGGGGCGAGGTGAAAAACTGTTTTTT. Encoded protein: CASSYFYRGRGEKLFF.

The count of this clone is one. J is TRBJ2-1 and V is TRBV6-4; 7 nucleotides align to TRBD2. The germline gives CDR1 MRHNA, CDR2 SNTAGT. This CDR3 has 15 residues. V trimming: 2 bases; J trimming: 10 bases; junction bases outside the gene matches: 11. The CDR3 protein is CASSDGSGTGREQFF. DNA for the CDR3: TGTGCCAGCAGTGACGGGAGCGGGACTGGGCGGGAGCAGTTCTTC.

This chain links TRBV5-1 with TRBJ1-4; D is undetermined. The CDR3 consists of 15 residues. Germline-derived CDR1 and CDR2 are SGHRS and YFSETQ. V dropped 1 base and J dropped 3 bases, with 10 bases sitting between them. CDR3 in DNA: TGCGCCAGCAGCTTGCGGGCGGGTTCTAATGAAAAACTGTTTTTT. Encoded protein: CASSLRAGSNEKLFF.

The chain employs TRBV30 and TRBJ2-7; D might be TRBD2 (6 bases). This CDR3 is 14 amino acids long. Germline CDR1 GTSNPN, CDR2 SVGIG (reference sequence). V lost 5 bases, J lost 2 bases, and 16 bases lay in between. CDR3 sequence reads: CAWLAEGRPYEQYF. The DNA of the CDR3 is TGTGCCTGGTTGGCCGAGGGGAGGCCCTACGAGCAGTACTTC.

This chain joins TRBV21-1 and TRBJ2-7; the D call of TRBD1 is as the table states it, not checked on the DNA. TRBV21-1 is listed as a pseudogene. This CDR3 is 14 amino acids long. CDR3 DNA sequence: TGTGCCAGCAGCCCTCGACAGGGAGCCTACGAGCAGTACTTC. Protein product: CASSPRQGAYEQYF.

The chain carries TRBV3-1 (or the pseudogene TRBV3-2) and TRBJ2-3; TRBD2 agrees at 11 bases. The CDR3 has 15 amino acids. Germline trimming cut 6 bases from V and 2 bases from J; bases unmatched to any gene: 4. Germline V CDR1 and CDR2: LGHDT, YNNKEL (reference sequence). The CDR3 DNA reads TGTGCCAGCAGTCGACTAGCGGGGTCCACAGATACGCAGTATTTT. Amino acid sequence: CASSRLAGSTDTQYF.

The rearrangement links TRBV7-8 to TRBJ2-7, with 7 bases aligning to TRBD2. The trim removed 5 bases at V and 5 bases at J, leaving 3 bases unmatched. Germline V gene sequence: CDR1 SGHVS, CDR2 FQNEAQ. This CDR3 is built from 12 residues. CDR3 sequence (DNA): TGTGCCAGCAGCCTGGGGGGGGACGAGCAGTACTTC. Amino acid sequence: CASSLGGDEQYF.

This clone has only one observation. The chain is built from TRBV3-1 (or the pseudogene TRBV3-2) and TRBJ1-1; D gene ambiguous. V was cut by 4 bases and J by 6 bases, with 12 bases left in between. The CDR3 has 13 amino acids. From germline, CDR1 is LGHDT and CDR2 YNNKEL (reference sequence). The CDR3 loop reads CASSPGLWAEAFF. As DNA, the CDR3 is TGTGCCAGCAGCCCAGGTCTTTGGGCTGAAGCTTTCTTT.

This chain joins TRBV7-3 and TRBJ2-2; 7 bases are a match to TRBD2. In germline, CDR1 is SGHTA, CDR2 FQGTGA. V trimming: 0 bases; J trimming: 0 bases; junction bases outside the gene matches: 4. CDR3 length: 17 amino acids. CDR3 region: CASSLTPAGSNTGELFF. The DNA of the CDR3 is TGTGCCAGCAGCTTAACCCCAGCGGGATCGAACACCGGGGAGCTGTTTTTT.

This chain uses TRBV10-1 with TRBJ2-3; 9 bases map to TRBD2. V trimming: 3 bases; J trimming: 6 bases; junction bases outside the gene matches: 4. This CDR3 has 14 amino acids. Germline CDR1 is WNHNN and CDR2 is SYGVQD (reference sequence). CDR3 nucleotides: TGCGCCAGCAGTGACGGTCTAGCGGGGGATACGCAGTATTTT. Its translation is CASSDGLAGDTQYF.

This chain joins TRBV4-3 and TRBJ1-2, with no clear D. This CDR3 is 15 amino acids long. V was cut by 4 bases and J by 5 bases, with 17 bases left in between. In germline, CDR1 is LGHNA, CDR2 YSLEER. This CDR3 is CASSLTARVHYGYTF. Here the CDR3 DNA reads TGCGCCAGCAGCCTGACTGCCCGGGTTCATTATGGCTACACCTTC.

This chain links TRBV10-2 with TRBJ2-1; D is possibly TRBD1 (5 bases). With 5 bases removed from V and 9 bases from J, the gap between germline ends came to 11 bases. CDR1 and CDR2 from the germline V gene are WSHSY and SAAADI. This CDR3 spans 12 amino acids. The CDR3, as DNA: TGCGCCAGCAGTAGGGGTCGCGGTGAGCAGTTCTTC. This gives the protein CASSRGRGEQFF.